Only a few counts were recorded for the clone carrying this T cell receptor beta chain. Each CDR3 protein is one row after TCRdb ran MiXCR on the 5' RACE reads. Of fewer than 180,000 distinct CDR3 sequences in the sample, under 45% were seen once. This specimen belongs to a study of CD8 T cells in ankylosing spondylitis. V dropped 6 bases and J dropped 6; count of bases not matched to a gene: 6. CDR3 size: 12 residues. Germline CDR1 DFQATT, CDR2 SNEGSKA (reference sequence). The receptor was isolated from a male donor with ankylosing spondylitis. The chain has TRBV20-1 and TRBJ2-7, with TRBD2 identical over 9 bases. Sequences were obtained from synovial fluid, either unsorted or a sorted T cell fraction (not recorded which). CDR3 DNA sequence: TGCAGTGCCAGGGGACTAGCTAGCGAGCAGTACTTC. Translation gives CSARGLASEQYF.